Shown below are 14 T cell receptor beta chains from a single sample sequenced in a study of Graves' ophthalmopathy and Graves' hyperthyroidism. The authors amplified TCR beta CDR3 regions from RNA transcripts. An opening RT-PCR round employed HTBI primers and preceded a second-round multiplex PCR. TCRdb used MiXCR to reprocess the multiplex PCR reads, holding one entry per CDR3 protein. The sample shows about 620,000 distinct CDR3 sequences, about a fifth of them seen only once. Sequencing was carried out using peripheral blood. These receptors originate from a woman in her late teens or twenties with stable Graves' hyperthyroidism. Some clones in this sample may be carry-over from other donors' samples.

The chain combines TRBV28 with TRBJ2-5; 12 nucleotides agree with TRBD2. Trimming took 5 bases from V and 5 from J; bases not matched to a gene: 9. The CDR3 is made up of 16 amino acids. The germline gives CDR1 MDHEN, CDR2 SYDVKM. The CDR3 nucleotides read TGTGCCAGCAGTGCCATGCGACTAGCGGGAGTGGAGACCCAGTACTTC. Protein sequence: CASSAMRLAGVETQYF.

This chain joins TRBV12-3 or TRBV12-4 and TRBJ1-2, with 7 bases that match TRBD1. J gave up 4 bases and V 5 bases, and 7 bases lay outside the gene matches. The CDR3 has 14 amino acids. The CDR3 reads CASSGYRDSYGYTF. In nucleotides, the CDR3 is TGTGCCAGCAGTGGGTACCGGGACAGCTATGGCTACACCTTC.

Details on this clonotype: Germline and junction disagree at one end, which may indicate a read error. The chain recombines TRBV4-1 with TRBJ2-7; TRBD1 matches at 9 bases. Germline loops: CDR1 MGHRA, CDR2 YSYEKL. This CDR3 is built from 13 residues. The CDR3: CASSQFPGQGLLF. CDR3 coding DNA: TGCGCCAGCAGCCAATTTCCGGGACAGGGACTTCTTTTC.

V usage is TRBV5-1 and J usage is TRBJ2-5, with D perhaps TRBD1 (6 bases). Germline CDR1 reads SGHRS; CDR2 reads YFSETQ. The CDR3 sequence is 15 residues long. V lost 0 bases, J lost 5 bases, and 14 bases lay in between. CDR3 protein: CASSLGARGDETQYF. CDR3 nucleotide sequence: TGCGCCAGCAGCTTGGGCGCCAGGGGAGATGAGACCCAGTACTTC.

This clonotype has a handful of counts. V is TRBV2 and J is TRBJ2-5; no clear D. The CDR3 runs to 15 residues. Trimming took 3 bases from V and 3 from J, leaving 14 bases between them. The V gene's germline CDR1 is SNHLY and CDR2 FYNNEI. The CDR3 region is CASSDAWIDEETQYF. The CDR3 nucleotides are TGTGCCAGCAGTGACGCCTGGATTGACGAAGAGACCCAGTACTTC.

The V call is TRBV7-9, the J call TRBJ2-7; no clear D. Germline CDR1 and CDR2: SEHNR and FQNEAQ (reference sequence). The CDR3 is 15 residues long. With 1 base removed from V and 0 bases from J, the gap between germline ends came to 10 bases. As DNA, the CDR3 is TGTGCCAGCAGCTTAGTAGACTTCTACTCCTACGAGCAGTACTTC. It is translated as CASSLVDFYSYEQYF.

This clonotype was detected ten times or more. The chain couples TRBV10-3 to TRBJ2-5; 7 bases agree with TRBD2. V lost 6 bases to trimming and J lost 5 bases; unmatched junction nucleotides: 15. CDR3 length: 16 amino acids. Germline CDR1 reads ENHRY; CDR2 reads SYGVKD. In DNA, the CDR3 is TGTGCCATCAGCTCCCCCGCGGGTCGGGGGGTGGAGACCCAGTACTTC. It codes for CAISSPAGRGVETQYF.

This clonotype was detected many times. The chain links TRBV12-3 or TRBV12-4 to TRBJ2-7; D unresolved. This CDR3 has 15 residues. V was trimmed by 1 base and J by 2 bases, leaving 12 bases between them. The CDR3 DNA reads TGTGCCAGCAGTTTAGAATCGATTGCCGCCTACGAGCAGTACTTC. Its protein is CASSLESIAAYEQYF.

This clonotype was observed at least ten times. The rearrangement links TRBV2 to TRBJ1-1; D may be TRBD1 (5 bases). The CDR3 length is 13 residues. V was shortened by 7 bases and J by 1 base, with 10 bases between the two germline ends. Germline lookup yields CDR1 SNHLY and CDR2 FYNNEI. For the CDR3, the DNA is TGTGCCAGCAAGGGACGGACGAACACTGAAGCTTTCTTT. Translation gives CASKGRTNTEAFF.

This clonotype has at least ten counts. V gene TRBV15 combines with J gene TRBJ1-1, with 10 positions matching TRBD1. Germline V lookup: CDR1 LNHNV, CDR2 YYDKDF (reference sequence). Germline trimming cut 5 bases from V and 9 bases from J; bases unmatched to any gene: 6. CDR3 length: 13 amino acids. CDR3 loop: CATSGGQGRKAFF. The DNA for the CDR3 is TGTGCCACCAGCGGGGGACAGGGGAGGAAAGCTTTCTTT.

This clonotype has only a few counts. The chain is built from TRBV4-1 and TRBJ1-1, with 12 bases identical to TRBD1. Germline lookup yields CDR1 MGHRA and CDR2 YSYEKL. CDR3 length equals 19 residues. J was trimmed by 4 bases and V by 3 bases; bases with no gene match: 15. CDR3 region: CASSQALDRDRGRGTEAFF. DNA for the CDR3: TGCGCCAGCAGCCAGGCACTAGACCGGGACAGGGGGCGAGGCACTGAAGCTTTCTTT.

The chain links TRBV5-6 to TRBJ2-7; D might be TRBD2 (5 bases). Trimming removed 3 bases at V and 6 bases at J, with 16 bases between. Germline CDR1 is SGHDT and CDR2 is YYEEEE. The CDR3 consists of 14 residues. The CDR3 DNA reads as TGTGCCAGCAGCTCCCTGGCTCGAGGGCGCGAGCAGTACTTC. This sequence encodes CASSSLARGREQYF. Complete variable domain (other parts from reference TRBV5-6 and TRBJ2-7): DAGVTQSPTHLIKTRGQQVTLRCSPKSGHDTVSWYQQALGQGPQFIFQYYEEEERQRGNFPDRFSGHQFPNYSSELNVNALLLGDSALYLCASSSLARGREQYFGPGTRLTVT.

This clonotype was counted ten times or more. DNA for the CDR3: TGTGCCAGCAGTTGGGCTAGGGGCTACACCTTC. Its protein is CASSWARGYTF. This chain joins TRBV6-2 or TRBV6-3 and TRBJ1-2, with D hard to call. Germline V gene sequence: CDR1 MNHEY, CDR2 SVGEGT. V was cut by 4 bases and J by 8 bases, with 8 bases left in between. This CDR3 contains 11 residues.

This clonotype was counted ten times or more. The rearrangement links TRBV20-1 to TRBJ1-3; D unresolved. The CDR3 sequence is 14 residues long. The germline V gene encodes CDR1 DFQATT and CDR2 SNEGSKA (reference sequence). The V and J ends lost 3 bases and 0 bases respectively, with 9 bases between them. DNA of the CDR3: TGCAGTGCTAGGCGACCCGGCTCTGGAAACACCATATATTTT. Its translation: CSARRPGSGNTIYF.